The subject of this entry is one T cell receptor (beta chain). What it binds is unknown. The protocol was immunoSEQ multiplex PCR, while the TCRdb copy is restricted to in-frame clones and leaves out a portion. The data show around 27,000 clones, over 75% seen once. These data belong to a study of OX40 agonist ivuxolimab in advanced cancers. Notes on the study in general: In CD8+ T cells, expanded clones were on average more numerous than in CD4+.

The CDR3 consists of 16 residues. V was pared by 1 base and J by 4 bases, with 16 bases between. The germline V gene has CDR1 SGHTA and CDR2 FQGNSA. The origin of this receptor is an adult with an advanced solid tumor such as melanoma, head and neck, liver or kidney cancer. The chain couples TRBV7-2 to TRBJ2-5; TRBD2 is a possible D gene (6 bases). Source: CD4+ or CD8+ T cells sorted from blood, taken in a trial of the OX40 agonist ivuxolimab. This CDR3 reads CASSLVPGVVTETQYF. Written as DNA, the CDR3 is TGTGCCAGCAGCTTAGTCCCGGGAGTTGTCACAGAGACCCAGTACTTC.